This entry lists 9 T cell receptor beta chains sequenced from one sample in a study of shared clonotypes between healthy human individuals. The naive CD8 subset, CD45RO-negative cells positively selected for CCR7, excluded terminally differentiated effector memory CD45RA+ cells. Repertoires were generated with immunoSEQ multiplex PCR, while TCRdb's copy carries only in-frame clones and drops some. Among hundreds of thousands of clones, about 95% were seen once, and the ten largest hold 0.11%. Sequenced sample: naive CD8+ T cells sorted from blood. The receptor source for this set is a woman under 40 in good health.

CDR3 loop: CASSPTGRDTEAFF. CDR3 nucleotide sequence: TGTGCCAGCAGCCCAACAGGGCGCGACACTGAAGCTTTCTTT. J is TRBJ1-1 and V is TRBV6-5; maybe TRBD1 (6 bases). V was clipped by 6 bases and J by 3 bases, with 14 bases between them. CDR3 length: 14 residues. Germline V gene lookup returns CDR1 MNHEY and CDR2 SVGAGI.

This clone was recorded once. The chain carries TRBV2 and TRBJ2-5; D remains ambiguous. Trimming removed 0 bases at V and 2 bases at J, with 7 bases between. CDR3 length: 14 amino acids. The germline CDR1 and CDR2 sequences are SNHLY and FYNNEI. The CDR3 loop is CASSEAVWQETQYF. The DNA for the CDR3 is TGTGCCAGCAGTGAAGCAGTCTGGCAAGAGACCCAGTACTTC.

The chain couples TRBV29-1 to TRBJ2-1, with TRBD2 as a possible D gene (6 bases). The V and J ends lost 3 bases and 8 bases respectively, with 20 bases between them. CDR3 size: 15 residues. CDR1 and CDR2 (germline): SQVTM, ANQGSEA. The CDR3 region has the DNA TGCAGCGTTGAGGGGACTCATAACCTTTCGGATGAGCAGTTCTTC. It translates to CSVEGTHNLSDEQFF.

This chain connects TRBV2 to TRBJ1-2, with no clear D. V was shortened by 0 bases and J by 6 bases, with 14 bases between the two germline ends. Per the germline V gene, CDR1 is SNHLY and CDR2 is FYNNEI. The CDR3 totals 15 residues. The chain's CDR3 is CASSEALPGNDGYTF. CDR3 DNA sequence: TGTGCCAGCAGTGAAGCGCTACCCGGCAACGATGGCTACACCTTC.

The CDR3 sequence: CASRPIAGAHEQYF. DNA for the CDR3: TGTGCCAGCAGGCCAATAGCGGGAGCCCACGAGCAGTACTTC. V gene TRBV7-8 combines with J gene TRBJ2-7; 9 nucleotides line up with TRBD2. The trim removed 6 bases at V and 5 bases at J, leaving 8 bases unmatched. Germline V gene data show CDR1 as SGHVS and CDR2 as FQNEAQ. The CDR3 is 14 residues long.

The rearrangement links TRBV5-1 to TRBJ1-1; D uncertain. Looked up from germline, CDR1 is SGHRS and CDR2 is YFSETQ. This CDR3 region has 14 residues. Deletions cut 5 bases from V and 3 bases from J, with 14 bases between. The CDR3 DNA reads TGCGCCAGCAGTAGTGACTCCCGGGACACTGAAGCTTTCTTT. Amino acids: CASSSDSRDTEAFF.

The chain carries TRBV28 and TRBJ1-5; D remains unclear. Germline loops: CDR1 MDHEN, CDR2 SYDVKM. This CDR3 is built from 14 residues. The V and J ends lost 10 bases and 0 bases respectively, with 13 bases between them. For the CDR3, the DNA is TGTGCCACCACATGGGTGTTTAGCAATCAGCCCCAGCATTTT. The encoded protein is CATTWVFSNQPQHF. Full variable domain (rest looked up from reference TRBV28 and TRBJ1-5): DVKVTQSSRYLVKRTGEKVFLECVQDMDHENMFWYRQDPGLGLRLIYFSYDVKMKEKGDIPEGYSVSREKKERFSLILESASTNQTSMYLCATTWVFSNQPQHFGDGTRLSIL.

V gene TRBV28 combines with J gene TRBJ2-7, with D perhaps matching TRBD2 (5 bases). The CDR3 totals 13 residues. Trimming shortened V by 6 bases and J by 3 bases, and 12 bases separated the two germline ends. Germline CDR1 and CDR2: MDHEN and SYDVKM. The CDR3 loop is CASRATRDYEQYF. The CDR3 nucleotides are TGTGCCAGCAGAGCAACTAGGGACTACGAGCAGTACTTC.

This CDR3 reads CASSHGSGKYNEQFF. In DNA form, the CDR3 reads TGTGCCAGTAGTCACGGTAGCGGGAAGTACAATGAGCAGTTCTTC. V is TRBV19 and J is TRBJ2-1; 8 bases line up with TRBD2. The trim removed 5 bases at V and 4 bases at J, leaving 7 bases unmatched. This CDR3 is 15 amino acids long. Germline V gene data show CDR1 as LNHDA and CDR2 as SQIVND (reference sequence).